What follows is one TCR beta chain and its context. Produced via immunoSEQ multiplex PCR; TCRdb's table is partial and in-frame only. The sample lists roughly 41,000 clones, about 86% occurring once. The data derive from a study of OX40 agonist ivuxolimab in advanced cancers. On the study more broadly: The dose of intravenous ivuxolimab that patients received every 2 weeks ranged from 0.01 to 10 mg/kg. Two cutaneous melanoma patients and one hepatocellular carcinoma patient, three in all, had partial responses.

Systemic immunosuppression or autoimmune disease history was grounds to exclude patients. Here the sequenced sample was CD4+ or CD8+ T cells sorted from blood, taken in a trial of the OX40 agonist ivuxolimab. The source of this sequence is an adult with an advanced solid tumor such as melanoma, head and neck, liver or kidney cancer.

This CDR3 reads CSVLAKDGYTF. The CDR3 nucleotides read TGCAGCGTGCTAGCAAAGGATGGCTACACCTTC. The J gene is TRBJ1-2, the V gene TRBV29-1; no reliable D call. This CDR3 has 11 residues. V lost 6 bases to trimming and J lost 6 bases, with 11 bases between them. The germline V gene encodes CDR1 SQVTM and CDR2 ANQGSEA.